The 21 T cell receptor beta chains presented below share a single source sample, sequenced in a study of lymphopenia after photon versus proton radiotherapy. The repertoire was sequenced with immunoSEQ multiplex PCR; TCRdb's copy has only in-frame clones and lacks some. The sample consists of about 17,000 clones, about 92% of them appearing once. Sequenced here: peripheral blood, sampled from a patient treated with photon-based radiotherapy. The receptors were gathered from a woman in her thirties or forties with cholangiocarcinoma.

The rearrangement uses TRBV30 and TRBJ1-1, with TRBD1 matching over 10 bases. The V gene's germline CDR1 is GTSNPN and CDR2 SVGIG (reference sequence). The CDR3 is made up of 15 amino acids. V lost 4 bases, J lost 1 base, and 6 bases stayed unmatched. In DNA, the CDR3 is TGTGCCTGGAAACGGACAGGGGGTTCGAACACTGAAGCTTTCTTT. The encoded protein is CAWKRTGGSNTEAFF. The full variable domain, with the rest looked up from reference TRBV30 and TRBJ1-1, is SQTIHQWPATLVQPVGSPLSLECTVEGTSNPNLYWYRQAAGRGLQLLFYSVGIGQISSEVPQNLSASRPQDRQFILSSKKLLLSDSGFYLCAWKRTGGSNTEAFFGQGTRLTVV.

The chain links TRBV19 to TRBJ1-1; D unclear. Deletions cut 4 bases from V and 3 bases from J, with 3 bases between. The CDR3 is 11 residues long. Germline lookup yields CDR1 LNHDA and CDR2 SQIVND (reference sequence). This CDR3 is CASSTYTEAFF. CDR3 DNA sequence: TGTGCCAGTAGTACCTACACTGAAGCTTTCTTT. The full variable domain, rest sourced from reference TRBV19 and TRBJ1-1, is DGGITQSPKYLFRKEGQNVTLSCEQNLNHDAMYWYRQDPGQGLRLIYYSQIVNDFQKGDIAEGYSVSREKKESFPLTVTSAQKNPTAFYLCASSTYTEAFFGQGTRLTVV.

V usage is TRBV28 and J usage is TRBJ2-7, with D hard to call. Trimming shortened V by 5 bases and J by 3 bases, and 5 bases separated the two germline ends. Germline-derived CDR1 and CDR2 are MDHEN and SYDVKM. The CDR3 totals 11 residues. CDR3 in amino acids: CASSSVYEQYF. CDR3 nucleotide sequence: TGTGCCAGCAGTAGCGTCTACGAGCAGTACTTC. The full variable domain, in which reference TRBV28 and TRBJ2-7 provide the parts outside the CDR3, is DVKVTQSSRYLVKRTGEKVFLECVQDMDHENMFWYRQDPGLGLRLIYFSYDVKMKEKGDIPEGYSVSREKKERFSLILESASTNQTSMYLCASSSVYEQYFGPGTRLTVT.

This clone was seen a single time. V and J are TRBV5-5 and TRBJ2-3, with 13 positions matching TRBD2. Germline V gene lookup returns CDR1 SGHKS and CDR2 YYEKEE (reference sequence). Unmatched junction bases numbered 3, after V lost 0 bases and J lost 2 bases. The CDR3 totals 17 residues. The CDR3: CASSLELAGGYTDTQYF. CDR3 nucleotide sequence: TGTGCCAGCAGCTTGGAACTAGCGGGGGGGTACACAGATACGCAGTATTTT.

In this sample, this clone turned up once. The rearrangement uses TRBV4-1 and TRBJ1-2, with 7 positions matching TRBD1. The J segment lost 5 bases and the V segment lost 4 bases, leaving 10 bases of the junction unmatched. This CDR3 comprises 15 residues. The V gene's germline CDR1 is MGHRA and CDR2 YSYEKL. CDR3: CASSPPTGNLYGYTF. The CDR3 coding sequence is TGCGCCAGCAGCCCGCCGACAGGGAACCTATATGGCTACACCTTC.

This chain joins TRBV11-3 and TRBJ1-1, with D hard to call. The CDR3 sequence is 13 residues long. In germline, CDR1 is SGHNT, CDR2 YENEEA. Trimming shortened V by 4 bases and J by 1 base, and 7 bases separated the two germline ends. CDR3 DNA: TGTGCCAGCAGCTCCCGACCGAACACTGAAGCTTTCTTT. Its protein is CASSSRPNTEAFF.

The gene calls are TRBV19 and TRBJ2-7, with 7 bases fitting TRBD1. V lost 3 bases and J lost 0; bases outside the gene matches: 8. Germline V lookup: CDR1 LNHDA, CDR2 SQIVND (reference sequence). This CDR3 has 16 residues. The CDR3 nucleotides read TGTGCCAGTAGTATTCGCCCCGGGACAGTCTCCTACGAGCAGTACTTC. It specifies CASSIRPGTVSYEQYF.

CDR3 coding DNA: TGTGCCAGCAGCCAAGAATTATCCGGGACAACGGCCTATGGCTACACCTTC. This translates into CASSQELSGTTAYGYTF. The chain joins TRBV4-2 to TRBJ1-2, with D perhaps matching TRBD1 (6 bases). V lost 0 bases to trimming and J lost 4 bases, with 18 bases between them. Germline CDR1 reads LGHNA; CDR2 reads YNFKEQ. The CDR3 covers 17 residues.

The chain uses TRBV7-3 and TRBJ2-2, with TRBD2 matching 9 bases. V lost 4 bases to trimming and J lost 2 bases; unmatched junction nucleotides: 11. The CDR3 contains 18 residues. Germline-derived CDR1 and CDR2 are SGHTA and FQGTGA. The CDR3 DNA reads TGTGCCAGCAGCTCCACCTCAGCCGGGACTAGCAACACCGGGGAGCTGTTTTTT. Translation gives CASSSTSAGTSNTGELFF. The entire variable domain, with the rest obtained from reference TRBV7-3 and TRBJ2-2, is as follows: GAGVSQTPSNKVTEKGKYVELRCDPISGHTALYWYRQSLGQGPEFLIYFQGTGAADDSGLPNDRFFAVRPEGSVSTLKIQRTERGDSAVYLCASSSTSAGTSNTGELFFGEGSRLTVL.

This CDR3 is CASSDSPGQGAQKLFF. The CDR3 DNA reads TGTGCCAGCAGTGATAGTCCGGGACAGGGGGCGCAGAAACTGTTTTTT. The chain uses TRBV25-1 and TRBJ1-4; 12 bases line up with TRBD1. The ends lost 3 bases at V and 11 bases at J; junction bases unmatched: 10. Germline lookup yields CDR1 MGHDK and CDR2 SYGVNS. The length of the CDR3 is 16 residues. Full variable domain (remainder filled in from reference TRBV25-1 and TRBJ1-4): EADIYQTPRYLVIGTGKKITLECSQTMGHDKMYWYQQDPGMELHLIHYSYGVNSTEKGDLSSESTVSRIRTEHFPLTLESARPSHTSQYLCASSDSPGQGAQKLFFGSGTQLSVL.

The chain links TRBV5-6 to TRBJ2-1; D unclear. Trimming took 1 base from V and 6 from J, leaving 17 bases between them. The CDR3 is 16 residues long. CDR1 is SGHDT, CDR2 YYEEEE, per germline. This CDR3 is CASSLYGRQSGNEQFF. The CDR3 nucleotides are TGTGCCAGCAGCTTGTATGGGCGGCAGTCGGGCAATGAGCAGTTCTTC.

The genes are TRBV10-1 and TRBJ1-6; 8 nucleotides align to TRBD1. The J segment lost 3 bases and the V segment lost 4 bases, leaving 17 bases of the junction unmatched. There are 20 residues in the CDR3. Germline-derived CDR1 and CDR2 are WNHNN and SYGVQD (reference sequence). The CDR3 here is CASSVKTGQDNPIYNSPLHF. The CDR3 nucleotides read TGCGCCAGCAGTGTTAAAACGGGACAGGACAATCCGATCTATAATTCACCCCTCCACTTT.

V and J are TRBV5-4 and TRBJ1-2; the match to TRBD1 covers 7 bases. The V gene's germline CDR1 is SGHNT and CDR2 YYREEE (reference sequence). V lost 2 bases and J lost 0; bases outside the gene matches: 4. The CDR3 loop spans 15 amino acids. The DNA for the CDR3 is TGTGCCAGCAGCTTCGGGACAGAATCTAACTATGGCTACACCTTC. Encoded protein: CASSFGTESNYGYTF.

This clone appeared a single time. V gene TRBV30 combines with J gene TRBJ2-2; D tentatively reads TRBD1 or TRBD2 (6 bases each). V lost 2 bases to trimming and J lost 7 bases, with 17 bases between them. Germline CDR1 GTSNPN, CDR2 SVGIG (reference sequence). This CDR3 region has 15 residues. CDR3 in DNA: TGTGCCTGGAGTACCACGGGGGCGCGAAACGGGGAGCTGTTTTTT. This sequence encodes CAWSTTGARNGELFF.

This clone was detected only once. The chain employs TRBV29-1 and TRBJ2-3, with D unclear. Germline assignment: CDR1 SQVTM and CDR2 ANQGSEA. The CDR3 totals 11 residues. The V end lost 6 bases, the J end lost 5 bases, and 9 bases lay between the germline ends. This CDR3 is CSVLWVDTQYF. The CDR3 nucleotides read TGCAGCGTCCTCTGGGTAGATACGCAGTATTTT.

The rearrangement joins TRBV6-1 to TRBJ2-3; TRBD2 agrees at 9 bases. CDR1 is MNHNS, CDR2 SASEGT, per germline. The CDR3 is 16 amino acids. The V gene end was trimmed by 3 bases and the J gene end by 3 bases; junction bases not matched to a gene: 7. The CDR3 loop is CASSDFRTSATDTQYF. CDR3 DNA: TGTGCCAGCAGTGATTTTAGGACTAGCGCAACAGATACGCAGTATTTT.

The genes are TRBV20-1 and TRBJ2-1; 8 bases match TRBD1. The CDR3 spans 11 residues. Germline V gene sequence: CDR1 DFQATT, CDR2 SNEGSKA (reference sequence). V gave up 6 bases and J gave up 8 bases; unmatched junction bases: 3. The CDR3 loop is CSARQGYEQFF. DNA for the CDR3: TGCAGTGCACGACAGGGGTATGAGCAGTTCTTC.

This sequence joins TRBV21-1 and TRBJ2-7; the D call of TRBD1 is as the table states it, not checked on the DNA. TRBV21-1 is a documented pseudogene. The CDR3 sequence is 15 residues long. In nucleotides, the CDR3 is TGTGCCAGCAGCGCGGGACAGAAGAGCTCCTACGAGCAGTACTTC. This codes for CASSAGQKSSYEQYF.

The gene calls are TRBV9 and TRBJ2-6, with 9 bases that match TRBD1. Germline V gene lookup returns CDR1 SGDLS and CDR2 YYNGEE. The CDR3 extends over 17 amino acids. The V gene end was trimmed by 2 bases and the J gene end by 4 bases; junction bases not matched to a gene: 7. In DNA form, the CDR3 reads TGTGCCAGCAGCGTCGGGGACAGGGTGTTGGGGGCCAACGTCCTGACTTTC. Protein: CASSVGDRVLGANVLTF.

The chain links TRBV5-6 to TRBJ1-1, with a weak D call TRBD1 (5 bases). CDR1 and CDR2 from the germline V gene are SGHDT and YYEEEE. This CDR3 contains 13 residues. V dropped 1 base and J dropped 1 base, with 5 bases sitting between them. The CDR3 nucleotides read TGTGCCAGCAGCTTGCAGGGGAACACTGAAGCTTTCTTT. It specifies CASSLQGNTEAFF.

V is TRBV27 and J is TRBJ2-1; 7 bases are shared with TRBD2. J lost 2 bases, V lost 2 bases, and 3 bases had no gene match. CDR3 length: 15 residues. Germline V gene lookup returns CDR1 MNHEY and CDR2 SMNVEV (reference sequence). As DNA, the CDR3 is TGTGCCAGCAGTTTAACGGGGGGTCCCTACAATGAGCAGTTCTTC. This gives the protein CASSLTGGPYNEQFF.